The rows below give T cell receptor beta chains drawn from one sample of a study of T-cell reconstitution after alpha-beta-depleted transplantation in children. From the PCR reads, TCRdb called clonotypes with MiXCR, one entry per CDR3 protein. Counted here are more than 200,000 distinct CDR3 sequences, about 25% occurring once; the ten biggest clones make up around 2.5%. Sequencing used PBMCs, obtained before TCRalphabeta/CD19-depleted stem cell transplant. Every receptor here comes from a girl aged 2-9 years with Fanconi anemia, due to receive a stem cell transplant. Both conserved end residues are part of each CDR3. Each record gives: J gene, D gene, V gene, clone size, CDR3 protein, CDR3 DNA. A D gene is named only where the DNA matches it firmly. A clone size is listed for some rows: how often the clone was seen (once, few, many), or a class if it is expanded.

TRBJ2-2	TRBD1	TRBV29-1	many	CSVDDRGTGELFF	TGCAGCGTTGATGACAGGGGCACCGGGGAGCTGTTTTTT
TRBJ2-1	.	TRBV12-3/TRBV12-4	many	CASTAHNEQFF	TGTGCCAGCACAGCGCACAATGAGCAGTTCTTC
TRBJ2-1	.	TRBV24-1	many	CATSGYPGTPAGDEQFF	TGTGCCACCAGTGGGTATCCCGGGACTCCCGCAGGGGATGAGCAGTTCTTC
TRBJ1-2	TRBD1	TRBV4-1	.	CASSQGQGRGYTF	TGCGCCAGCAGCCAAGGACAGGGCCGTGGCTACACCTTC
TRBJ1-2	TRBD1	TRBV20-1	.	CSARDLGQGIHGYTF	TGCAGTGCTAGAGATTTGGGACAGGGTATCCATGGCTACACCTTC
TRBJ1-1	.	TRBV20-1	.	CSARVLDTEAFF	TGCAGTGCTAGGGTTTTAGACACTGAAGCTTTCTTT
TRBJ2-1	TRBD2	TRBV7-2	.	CASSRDIAGGNNEQFF	TGTGCCAGCAGCCGCGATATAGCGGGGGGGAACAATGAGCAGTTCTTC
TRBJ2-2	TRBD2	TRBV10-3	many	CAIGGTSGATGELFF	TGTGCCATCGGAGGGACTAGCGGGGCCACCGGGGAGCTGTTTTTT
TRBJ1-3	.	TRBV12-3/TRBV12-4	few	CASSSPQGSGNTIYF	TGTGCCAGCAGTTCTCCACAGGGATCAGGAAACACCATATATTTT
TRBJ2-5	TRBD1	TRBV25-1	many	CASSSDPGQQDQETQYF	TGTGCCAGCAGCTCAGATCCGGGACAGCAAGACCAAGAGACCCAGTACTTC
TRBJ2-3	.	TRBV6-2/TRBV6-3	.	CASSARADTQYF	TGTGCCAGCAGCGCGAGGGCAGATACGCAGTATTTT
TRBJ2-1	TRBD2	TRBV4-2	many	CASSARLAGGGNEQFF	TGTGCCAGCAGCGCCAGACTAGCGGGAGGAGGGAATGAGCAGTTCTTC
TRBJ2-2	.	TRBV6-2/TRBV6-3	once	CASSYFGSTGELFF	TGTGCCAGCAGTTACTTCGGGAGCACCGGGGAGCTGTTTTTT
TRBJ2-7	TRBD2	TRBV6-2/TRBV6-3	once	CASSVIGLAGEYEQYF	TGTGCCAGCAGTGTAATAGGACTAGCGGGTGAATACGAGCAGTACTTC
TRBJ2-5	TRBD1	TRBV29-1	.	CSVIPFGTGEETQYF	TGCAGCGTTATACCATTTGGGACAGGGGAGGAGACCCAGTACTTC
TRBJ1-6	TRBD1	TRBV6-5	many	CASSFGQATSPYNSPLHF	TGTGCCAGCAGTTTCGGACAGGCCACCTCTCCCTATAATTCACCCCTCCACTTT
TRBJ2-7	TRBD2	TRBV29-1	.	CSVLAGLSYEQYF	TGCAGCGTTTTAGCGGGGCTTTCCTACGAGCAGTACTTC
TRBJ2-3	TRBD2	TRBV6-5	many	CASSYSPLLAGVSTDTQYF	TGTGCCAGCAGTTACTCCCCCTTACTAGCGGGAGTTAGCACAGATACGCAGTATTTT
TRBJ2-6	.	TRBV7-2	once	CASPTGTGANVLTF	TGTGCCAGCCCAACAGGGACTGGGGCCAACGTCCTGACTTTC
TRBJ2-7	TRBD2	TRBV15	many	CATGTSALGYEQYF	TGTGCCACCGGGACTAGCGCTCTCGGGTACGAGCAGTACTTC
TRBJ2-7	TRBD1	TRBV6-5	.	CASSYSWGDRPSYEQYF	TGTGCCAGCAGTTACTCATGGGGGGACAGGCCCTCCTACGAGCAGTACTTC
TRBJ2-7	TRBD2	TRBV20-1	few	CSARRGGAVYEQYF	TGCAGTGCTAGGCGCGGGGGGGCCGTCTACGAGCAGTACTTC
TRBJ2-1	TRBD2	TRBV29-1	few	CSVTSAYNEQFF	TGCAGCGTAACTAGCGCCTACAATGAGCAGTTCTTC
TRBJ2-5	.	TRBV5-1	.	CASSLDDLAETQYF	TGCGCCAGCAGCTTGGATGACTTAGCAGAGACCCAGTACTTC
TRBJ2-7	TRBD2	TRBV13	few	CASSRPTSGHYEQYF	TGTGCCAGCAGCAGACCGACTAGCGGACACTACGAGCAGTACTTC
TRBJ2-3	TRBD1	TRBV20-1	.	CCARDHPDRDPTDTQYF	TGCTGTGCTAGAGATCACCCGGACAGGGATCCCACAGATACGCAGTATTTT
TRBJ1-2	TRBD1	TRBV29-1	many	CSVEQDRGLDGYTF	TGCAGCGTTGAACAGGACAGGGGGCTGGATGGCTACACCTTC
TRBJ2-1	TRBD1	TRBV27	.	CASSKPGTGHNEQFF	TGTGCCAGCAGTAAACCGGGGACAGGGCATAATGAGCAGTTCTTC
TRBJ2-6	.	TRBV27	few	CASSLGAGLSSGANVLTF	TGTGCCAGCAGTTTAGGGGCCGGACTGAGCTCTGGGGCCAACGTCCTGACTTTC
TRBJ2-1	TRBD2	TRBV5-1	.	CASSLPNHGTSGRPNEQFF	TGCGCCAGCAGCCTCCCTAATCACGGGACTAGCGGGAGGCCCAATGAGCAGTTCTTC
TRBJ2-7	.	TRBV6-1	.	CASSRITGGRRIADYEQYF	TGTGCCAGCAGTCGAATCACCGGGGGGCGAAGGATAGCAGACTACGAGCAGTACTTC
TRBJ1-1	.	TRBV29-1	few	CSVSRSPATEAFF	TGCAGCGTTTCTAGGTCCCCGGCGACTGAAGCTTTCTTT
TRBJ2-1	.	TRBV7-3	many	CASSQAPGNEQFF	TGTGCCAGCAGCCAAGCACCCGGTAATGAGCAGTTCTTC
TRBJ2-7	TRBD2	TRBV10-3	.	CAISESGTSGRHEQYF	TGTGCCATCAGTGAGTCTGGGACTAGCGGGAGGCACGAGCAGTACTTC
TRBJ2-7	TRBD2	TRBV6-5	.	CASSSLASGAEQYF	TGTGCCAGCAGTTCACTAGCGAGCGGGGCCGAGCAGTACTTC
TRBJ2-1	.	TRBV5-1	many	CASSSAGRRVDEQFF	TGCGCCAGCAGCTCGGCCGGCAGGCGGGTGGATGAGCAGTTCTTC
TRBJ2-3	TRBD1	TRBV29-1	.	CSGRQGGTDTQYF	TGCAGCGGCAGACAGGGAGGCACAGATACGCAGTATTTT
TRBJ1-5	.	TRBV20-1	few	CSASSGDQPQHF	TGCAGTGCTAGTTCTGGGGATCAGCCCCAGCATTTT
TRBJ2-1	.	TRBV12-3/TRBV12-4	many	CASSHGLEQFF	TGTGCCAGCAGTCATGGACTAGAGCAGTTCTTC
TRBJ1-2	TRBD1	TRBV7-3	few	CASSLTGGGYGYTF	TGTGCCAGCAGCCTGACAGGGGGGGGCTATGGCTACACCTTC
TRBJ1-6	.	TRBV4-2	.	CASSQEGVRGPSPLHF	TGTGCCAGCAGCCAAGAAGGGGTCAGGGGTCCCTCACCCCTCCACTTT
TRBJ1-2	TRBD1	TRBV4-2	few	CASSQGSTGGYGYTF	TGTGCCAGCAGCCAAGGCTCGACAGGGGGCTATGGCTACACCTTC
TRBJ2-2	.	TRBV21-1	.	CASSKERAATWELFF	TGTGCCAGCAGCAAAGAGAGAGCGGCCACCTGGGAGCTGTTTTTT
TRBJ2-5	.	TRBV20-1	many	CSASFQETQYF	TGCAGTGCTAGTTTCCAAGAGACCCAGTACTTC
TRBJ2-3	.	TRBV11-2	.	CASGETEDTQYF	TGTGCCAGCGGAGAGACGGAAGATACGCAGTATTTT
TRBJ2-1	TRBD2	TRBV27	.	CASSRLAGVSEQFF	TGTGCCAGCAGTCGACTAGCGGGAGTGAGTGAGCAGTTCTTC
TRBJ2-3	.	TRBV12-3/TRBV12-4	many	CASRADALYTQYF	TGTGCCAGCAGAGCCGACGCATTGTATACGCAGTATTTT
TRBJ2-2	.	TRBV27	many	CASSVIAAPNTGELFF	TGTGCCAGCAGCGTAATAGCGGCCCCCAACACCGGGGAGCTGTTTTTT
TRBJ2-1	.	TRBV2	.	CASSERPPWDKAYYNEQFF	TGTGCCAGCAGCGAGAGACCCCCGTGGGATAAGGCTTATTACAATGAGCAGTTCTTC
TRBJ1-4	TRBD1	TRBV29-1	many	CSVEDLLTGGEKLFF	TGCAGCGTTGAAGATCTTCTAACAGGGGGCGAAAAACTGTTTTTT
TRBJ2-2	.	TRBV7-9	many	CASSLVFPTNTGELFF	TGTGCCAGCAGCTTAGTGTTCCCGACGAACACCGGGGAGCTGTTTTTT
TRBJ2-5	.	TRBV10-3	many	CAISDTQSGETQYF	TGTGCCATCAGTGACACTCAAAGTGGGGAGACCCAGTACTTC
TRBJ2-7	.	TRBV20-1	.	CSAKRTGSYEQYF	TGCAGTGCTAAGCGTACAGGCTCCTACGAGCAGTACTTC